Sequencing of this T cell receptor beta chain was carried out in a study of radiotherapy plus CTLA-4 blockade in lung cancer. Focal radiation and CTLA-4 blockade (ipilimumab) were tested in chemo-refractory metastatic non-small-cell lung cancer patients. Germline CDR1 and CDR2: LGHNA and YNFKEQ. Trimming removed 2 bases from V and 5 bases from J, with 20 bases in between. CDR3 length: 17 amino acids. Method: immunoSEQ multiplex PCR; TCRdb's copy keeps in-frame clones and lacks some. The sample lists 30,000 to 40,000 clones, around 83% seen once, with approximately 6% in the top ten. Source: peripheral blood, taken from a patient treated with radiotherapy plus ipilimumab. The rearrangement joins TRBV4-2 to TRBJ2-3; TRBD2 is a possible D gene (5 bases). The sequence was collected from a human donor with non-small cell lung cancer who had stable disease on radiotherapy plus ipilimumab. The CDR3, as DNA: TGTGCCAGCAGCCAACTAACCGGGCCTAGCCCGGTAGATACGCAGTATTTT. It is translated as CASSQLTGPSPVDTQYF.